These T cell receptor beta chains were read from a single sample in a study of T cell changes during pregnancy in multiple sclerosis. TCRdb keeps only in-frame clones here, not all; method: immunoSEQ multiplex PCR. The sample lists about 74,000 clones, about 88% seen once, with roughly 3.3% in the top ten. This specimen was peripheral blood, taken before pregnancy. These receptors were taken from a female donor with multiple sclerosis, enrolled in a pregnancy study. Both conserved end residues are part of each CDR3. D genes are given only for firm matches. Size tells how often a clone was seen (once, few, many) or the class of an expanded clone, and some rows leave it out.

abundance,j_gene,d_gene,v_gene,CDR3aa,CDR3nt
few,TRBJ1-2,-,TRBV19,CASTVYYPGHNYGYTF,TGTGCCAGTACCGTCTACTACCCTGGACACAACTATGGCTACACCTTC
-,TRBJ2-3,-,TRBV12-5,CASGFRGADTQYF,TGTGCTAGTGGTTTCCGCGGCGCAGATACGCAGTATTTT
once,TRBJ1-2,TRBD1,TRBV5-1,CASSLGQGQNYGYTF,TGCGCCAGCAGCTTAGGACAGGGACAAAACTATGGCTACACCTTC
-,TRBJ1-2,-,TRBV29-1,CSVESGGRGYTF,TGCAGCGTTGAGTCCGGGGGGAGAGGCTACACCTTC
-,TRBJ2-7,TRBD2,TRBV7-8,CASSLAGVIAGGSYEQYF,TGTGCCAGCAGCTTAGCGGGGGTCATAGCGGGAGGTTCATACGAGCAGTACTTC
-,TRBJ2-5,TRBD1,TRBV7-9,CASSYGQVTQETQYF,TGTGCCAGCAGCTATGGACAGGTTACGCAAGAGACCCAGTACTTC
-,TRBJ1-2,-,TRBV7-9,CASSLSQGINYGYTF,TGTGCCAGCAGCTTAAGTCAGGGGATTAACTATGGCTACACCTTC
-,TRBJ2-7,-,TRBV27,CASSQSGQFPYEQYF,TGTGCCAGCAGCCAATCCGGACAGTTTCCCTACGAGCAGTACTTC
-,TRBJ1-1,TRBD1,TRBV29-1,CSTDDRGSTEAFF,TGCAGCACGGACGACAGGGGAAGCACTGAAGCTTTCTTT
-,TRBJ2-2,-,TRBV5-1,CASSLGQSTGELFF,TGCGCCAGCAGCTTAGGACAGTCCACCGGGGAGCTGTTTTTT
-,TRBJ1-4,-,TRBV11-2,CASSTREIDEKLFF,TGTGCCAGCAGCACCCGGGAAATAGACGAAAAACTGTTTTTT
-,TRBJ2-7,-,TRBV6-6,CASSLGVIDEQYF,TGTGCCAGCAGCCTGGGAGTAATCGACGAGCAGTACTTC
-,TRBJ1-6,-,TRBV10-3,CAISESVQGGPLHF,TGTGCCATCAGTGAGTCGGTCCAGGGCGGACCCCTCCACTTT
-,TRBJ2-5,-,TRBV9,CASSPSVLQETQYF,TGTGCCAGCAGCCCCAGCGTACTCCAAGAGACCCAGTACTTC
-,TRBJ2-5,TRBD1,TRBV2,CASSEQGAAGETQYF,TGTGCCAGCAGCGAACAGGGGGCGGCAGGGGAGACCCAGTACTTC
-,TRBJ2-1,TRBD2,TRBV4-2,CASSQGVLAGANEQFF,TGTGCCAGCAGCCAAGGGGTACTAGCGGGGGCCAATGAGCAGTTCTTC
-,TRBJ1-1,-,TRBV5-1,CASSLIPGNTEAFF,TGCGCCAGCAGCTTGATTCCGGGGAACACTGAAGCTTTCTTT
few,TRBJ1-5,-,TRBV6-5,CASRPRRGGNQPQHF,TGTGCCAGCAGGCCCCGAAGGGGTGGGAATCAGCCCCAGCATTTT
-,TRBJ2-7,-,TRBV6-5,CASSQGRGEAYEQYF,TGTGCCAGCAGCCAAGGCCGAGGTGAGGCCTACGAGCAGTACTTC